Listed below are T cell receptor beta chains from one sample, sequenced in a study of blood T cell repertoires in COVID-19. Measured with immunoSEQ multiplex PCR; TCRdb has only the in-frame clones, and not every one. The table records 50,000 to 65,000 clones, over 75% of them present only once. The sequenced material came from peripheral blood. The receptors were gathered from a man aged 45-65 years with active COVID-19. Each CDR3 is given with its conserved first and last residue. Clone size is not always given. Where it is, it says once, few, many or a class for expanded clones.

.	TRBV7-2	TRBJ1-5	CASSSPTGTVNQPQHF
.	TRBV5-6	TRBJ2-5	CASSFGVGETQYF
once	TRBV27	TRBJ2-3	CASTRSGLNGNTQYF
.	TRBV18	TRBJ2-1	CASSPPAGDEQFF
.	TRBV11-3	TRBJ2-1	CASSLDSEQFF
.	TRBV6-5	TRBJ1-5	CASSLQGNSNQPQHF
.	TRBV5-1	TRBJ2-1	CASSTGLVYNEQFF
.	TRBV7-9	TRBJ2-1	CASSLWPGTTLVEQFF
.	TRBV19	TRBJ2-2	CATLSRLAGNTGELFF
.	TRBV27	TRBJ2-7	CASSFAQGANEQYF
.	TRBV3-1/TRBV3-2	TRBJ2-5	CASSHSGTRRETQYF
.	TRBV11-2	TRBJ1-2	CASSLVTGYGYTF
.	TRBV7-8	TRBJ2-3	CASRFGRTGGTDTQYF
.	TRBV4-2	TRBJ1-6	CASMATYNSPLHF
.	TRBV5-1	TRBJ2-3	CASSLGRGQSTDTQYF
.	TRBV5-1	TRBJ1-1	CASSFLGTRGDTEAFF
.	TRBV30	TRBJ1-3	CAQQRGSGNTIYF
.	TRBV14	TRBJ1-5	CASSPPGGQPQHF
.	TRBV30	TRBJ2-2	CAWSPGGANTGELFF
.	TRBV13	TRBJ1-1	CASSSGTGGGTEAFF
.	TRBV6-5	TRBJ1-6	CASSSATGGNSPLHF
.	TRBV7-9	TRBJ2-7	CASSSLEGYEQYF
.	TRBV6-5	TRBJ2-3	CASRGATTDTQYF
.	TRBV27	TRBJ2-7	CASSPRTSGKRNFYEQYF
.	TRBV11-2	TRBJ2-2	CASRTGDTGELFF
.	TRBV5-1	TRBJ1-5	CASSLEGGNQPQHF
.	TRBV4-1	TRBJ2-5	CASSRGPKETQYF
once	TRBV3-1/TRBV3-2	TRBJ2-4	CASSLDRGPISKNIQYF
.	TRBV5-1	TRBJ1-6	CASSLLGVRQGGSSPLHF
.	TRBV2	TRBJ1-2	CASSERLQFGYTF
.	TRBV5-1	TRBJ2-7	CASSFALAGSGSYEQYF
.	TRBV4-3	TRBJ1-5	CASSQDWLGGNQPQHF
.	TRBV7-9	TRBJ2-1	CASSLGWGQGAFF
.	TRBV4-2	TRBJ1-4	CASSLKTGHNEKLFF
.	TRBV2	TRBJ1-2	CASSATGGASSGYTF
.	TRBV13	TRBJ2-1	CASSPLLGSSYNEQFF
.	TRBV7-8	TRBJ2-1	CASSPTIDRGDFSRRPQFF
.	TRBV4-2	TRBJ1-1	CASSPGEGGMNTEAFF
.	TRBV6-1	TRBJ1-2	CASSEQPGLYGYTF
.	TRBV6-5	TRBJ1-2	CASSGTRDYGYTF
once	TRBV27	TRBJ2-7	CASRSTSGTYEQYF
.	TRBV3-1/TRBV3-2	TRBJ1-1	CASNLIEGGTEAFF
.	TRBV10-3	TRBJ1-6	CAISESQGRSPLHF
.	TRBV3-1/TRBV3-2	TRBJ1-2	CASSQLGRGSPGYTF
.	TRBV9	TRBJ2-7	CASSVVRTGSHEQYF
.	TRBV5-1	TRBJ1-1	CASIAGLGNTEAFF
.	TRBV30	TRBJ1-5	CAWSGDSSYQPQHF
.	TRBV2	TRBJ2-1	CASRGTSGGASPNEQFF
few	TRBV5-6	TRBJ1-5	CASSRGARGSNQPQHF
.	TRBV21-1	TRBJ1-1	CASSLRGITEAFF
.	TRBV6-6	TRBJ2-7	CASRIRDRGVPEQYF
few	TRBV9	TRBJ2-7	CASSEGVGYEQYF
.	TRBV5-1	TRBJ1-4	CASSPDKQSEKLFF
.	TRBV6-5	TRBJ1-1	CASRTGGWGTEAFF
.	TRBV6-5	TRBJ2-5	CASRGGGAGETQYF
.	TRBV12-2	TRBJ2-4	CASRRRRDIQYF
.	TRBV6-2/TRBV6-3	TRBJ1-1	CASSFMNTEAFF
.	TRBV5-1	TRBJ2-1	CASSNSGGAGDEQFF
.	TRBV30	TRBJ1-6	CAWSRDKNSPLHF